This T cell receptor beta chain was documented in a study of CD4 T cells in relation to SARS-CoV-2 and coronaviruses (dated by TCRdb to the early 2020s). For context, the study as a whole: Across all 12 patients in the convalescent cohort, the median age was around 40 years, with a range of roughly 20 to 75 years. Among the roughly twelve convalescent patients, 8 males and 4 females were included, and two of the subjects were Hispanic. Using patient-derived lymphoblastoid cell lines, the shared crossreactive spike epitopes were mapped to their HLA restriction. Memory CD4+ T cell crossreactivity between SARS-CoV-2 and common cold coronavirus spike proteins was assessed at the TCR clonotype level in the study. The Adaptive Biotechnologies TCR-sequencing kit was used to sequence samples from a few pre-COVID donors and the naive versus memory experiments, whereas other data were Illumina-based. A different, Illumina-based TCR-beta assay was used to sequence expansion assays from other donors in the study. General conclusions and limits of the study: Naive versus memory sequencing indicated the assay detects memory recall responses rather than primary responses primed during culture. Around 65% of donors had memory CD4+ clonotypes that crossrecognized SARS-CoV-2 and at least one common cold coronavirus spike. No donor contributed both pre-pandemic and post-infection samples, which limited tracing the source of pre-existing responses. Small numbers of patients and of tested TCRs were a limitation of the study. Significantly weaker SARS-CoV-2-driven expansion was shown by crossreactive clones than by monoreactive clones, consistent with antigenic imprinting. Crossreactivity analysis was centred on spike protein, so crossreactivity against other viral proteins was not assessed.

As to this clone: No antigen is known for it. Per-base quality was not reported, and no clone a single base away is much larger than it.

Deep-resolution immunoSEQ TCR-beta sequencing was performed on DNA from uncultured naive and memory CD4+ T cells. The original pipeline was this. During preprocessing, nonproductive sequences were removed, along with CDR3s that did not begin with C, did not end with F or W, or were shorter than 7 amino acids. Cultured and uncultured naive and memory CD4+ repertoires were searched for previously identified spike- and CEF-reactive CDR3s. Pairwise Levenshtein distance, computed with the stringdist R package after three terminal residues were trimmed from each end, was used as the measure of CDR3 homology. As stored in TCRdb, this immuneACCESS dataset retains in-frame rearrangements with V and J assigned. A fraction of the clones does not appear; measured against another copy, unresolved V genes explain less than half of the discrepancy, and the remainder lacks a known reason. V and J calls and clone size are given by that table; D and trimming were obtained from the DNA. This sample gives 50,000 to 70,000 clones in total; 92% of them show up just once. About 0.4% of the sample belongs to the ten largest clones.

The junction carries 17 bases between V and J, which are trimmed by 1 base and 1 base respectively. Including the terminal cysteine and phenylalanine, the CDR3 comprises 17 residues. The read is trimmed to its CDR3 DNA, 51 bases read in frame from base 1. Via the germline V gene, CDR1 is SGHDT and CDR2 YYEEEE. Naive and memory CD4+ T cells were separated from cryopreserved PBMCs by first enriching for CD4 and then performing EasySep naive CD4+ T cell enrichment. Ficoll-Paque PLUS gradient centrifugation was used to isolate PBMCs from leukapheresis product or whole blood. PBMCs were either cryopreserved at -140 degrees C or used fresh in the expansion assay. The QIAamp Micro DNA Kit was used to extract genomic DNA from the CD4+ T cells.

The rearranged segments are TRBV5-6 and TRBJ2-5; the D gene is perhaps TRBD2, on 6 matching bases. The sequence was obtained from an adult with COVID-19. Material: naive CD4+ T cells from PBMCs. Read against the paper, the sample's cell subset or site label means: naive CD4+ T cells isolated by negative enrichment. The bases read TGTGCCAGCAGCTTGTGGGGGGATGCGGGACTCCAAGAGACCCAGTACTTC. This encodes CASSLWGDAGLQETQYF. Where the CDR3 stops, the reference TRBV5-6 and TRBJ2-5 genes take over; the full variable domain is DAGVTQSPTHLIKTRGQQVTLRCSPKSGHDTVSWYQQALGQGPQFIFQYYEEEERQRGNFPDRFSGHQFPNYSSELNVNALLLGDSALYLCASSLWGDAGLQETQYFGPGTRLLVL.